The sequence of this T cell receptor beta chain was determined in a study of shared clonotypes between healthy human individuals. V lost 0 bases to trimming and J lost 2 bases; unmatched junction nucleotides: 4. In germline, CDR1 is SGHTA, CDR2 FQGNSA. CDR3 length: 16 residues. Assay used: immunoSEQ multiplex PCR; TCRdb lists only in-frame clones, some missing. The sample consists of around 2.1 million clones, approximately 96% of them appearing once. V and J are TRBV7-2 and TRBJ1-3; 7 bases map to TRBD1. The sequence came from a man aged 18 to 35 in good health. Material for sequencing was naive CD4+ T cells sorted from blood. Subset meaning: CD45RA+ positively selected. The CDR3 is CASSLAAGQPGNTIYF. The CDR3 DNA is TGTGCCAGCAGCTTAGCCGCGGGACAGCCTGGAAACACCATATATTTT.